This T cell receptor beta chain stems from a study of T cell repertoires in cytomegalovirus infection. This clonotype was detected many times. From germline, CDR1 is MGHDK and CDR2 SYGVNS. V lost 4 bases, J lost 0 bases, and 19 bases stayed unmatched. This CDR3 comprises 21 residues. One entry per CDR3 protein results from TCRdb running MiXCR on the reads. Of roughly 320,000 distinct CDR3 sequences in the sample, more than 8% were seen once. The J gene is TRBJ2-1, the V gene TRBV25-1, with TRBD2 matching over 9 bases. Source material: PBMCs. The sequence derives from a human donor in good health (CMV status not recorded). Some clones in this sample may be carry-over from other donors' samples. CDR3 in DNA: TGTGCCAGCAGTGGCCCCAGTCCCCCAGTCATTAGCGGGAGCTCCTACAATGAGCAGTTCTTC. Protein sequence: CASSGPSPPVISGSSYNEQFF.